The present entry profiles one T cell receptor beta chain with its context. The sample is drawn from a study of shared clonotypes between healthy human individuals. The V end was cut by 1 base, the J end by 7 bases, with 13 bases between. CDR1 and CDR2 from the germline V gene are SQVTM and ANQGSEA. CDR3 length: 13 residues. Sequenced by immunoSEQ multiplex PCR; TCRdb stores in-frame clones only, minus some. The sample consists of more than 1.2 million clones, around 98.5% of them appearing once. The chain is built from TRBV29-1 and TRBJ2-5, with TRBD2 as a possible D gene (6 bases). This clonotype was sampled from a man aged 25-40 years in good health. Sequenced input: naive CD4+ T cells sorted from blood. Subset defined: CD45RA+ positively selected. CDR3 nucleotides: TGCAGCGTTGAAGTGGCTAGCGATGGGACCCAGTACTTC. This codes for CSVEVASDGTQYF.